This TCR beta chain was found in a study of T cells in Graves' hyperthyroidism and ophthalmopathy (dated by TCRdb to about 2019). With respect to the entire study: Peripheral blood was collected at initial diagnosis, before any treatment. The 100 discovery patients were randomly split 7:3 into training and test sets. TCR Vbeta CDR3 sequencing of fewer than 150 peripheral blood samples (43 ophthalmopathy, 70 to 85 hyperthyroidism and roughly 17 progressor patients) is reported in the paper. Following sampling, methimazole starting at 30 mg daily was given to hyperthyroidism patients, and high-dose intravenous methylprednisolone was given to ophthalmopathy patients. The study also compared thyroid tissue and blood T-cell repertoires from over 5 Graves' hyperthyroidism patients. Prospective prediction of ophthalmopathy was tested in an independent validation cohort consisting of some 19 hyperthyroidism patients and 17 patients who later progressed to ophthalmopathy. To identify distinguishing TCR V-J signatures, a discovery cohort of around 100 patients was used, comprising 40 to 45 with Graves' ophthalmopathy and 57 with stable Graves' hyperthyroidism. The full study reports these points: During validation, the model predicted progression to ophthalmopathy a median of roughly six months ahead of onset, with almost 71% sensitivity and almost 75% specificity. Most expanded thyroid clonotypes (frequency above 0.001) were also detected in blood, a finding suggesting that blood repertoires may reflect thyroid immune responses. No statistical method was used to set the sample size in advance, and investigators knew the group allocation. A model built on a 13 V-J signature distinguished ophthalmopathy from stable hyperthyroidism, reaching 87.88% sensitivity and approximately 81% specificity in cross-validation and 80%/75% in testing.

Ophthalmopathy patients had moderately to severely active disease, Clinical Activity Score of at least 3, NOSPECS grade of at least 4, and duration under 3 months. Any patient with an uncontrolled infection, another autoimmune disease, pregnancy or lactation was excluded. Diagnoses relied on clinical symptoms, serum thyroxine and TRAb, thyroid ultrasound and orbital computed tomography. Ficoll-Paque density gradient centrifugation was used to isolate PBMCs from 8 to 10 ml of fresh peripheral blood. Total RNA was extracted with Trizol reagent, and quality was checked on an Agilent 2100 Bioanalyzer. Measured from the cysteine to the phenylalanine, the CDR3 is 14 residues long. Here the CDR3 DNA is all that survives: 42 bases in frame from base 1. Taken from the germline V gene, the CDR1 and CDR2 loops are SGHTA and FQGNSA. Turning to this clonotype: Its cognate antigen has yet to be identified. Germline is not matched at one junction end, which may reflect a read error.

TCR beta CDR3 regions were amplified from RNA transcripts. The TCR CDR3 was subjected to a first round of RT-PCR using the HTBI primer set and the Qiagen OneStep RT-PCR kit. Libraries were constructed in a second round of multiplex PCR, after which size selection and purification were performed. Paired-end sequencing of the libraries was performed with 100 bp reads on an Illumina HiSeq2000. As for the authors' bioinformatics: SOAPnuke was used to process the raw data, removing reads that contained adapters or uncalled bases, had a mean Phred below 15, or lacked an exact match to the constant primer or identifier. COPE v1.2.5 was used to merge the high-quality paired reads, and each unique nucleotide sequence was defined as a clonotype. MiTCR v1.1 was used to align the clonotypes against IMGT TRBV, TRBD and TRBJ reference segments. The analysis included only V-J combinations with a frequency above 0.0001, which together covered around 99% of the repertoires. The TCS score was defined as F50 (clonal expansion) divided by E x V (chaos), with BLOSUM62-based TCRdist calculated between CDR3 peptides within each V-J. Welch's t-statistics and random forest reduced around 510 V-J features to roughly 13, which were used in a naive Bayes classifier (R e1071). TCRdb redid the processing of the public reads, applying fastp at Q25 and MiXCR, and retained in-frame beta chains. For every CDR3 protein sequence, its rows merge into one entry that carries the most common genes and DNA. The V and J calls here are based on TCRdb, not the publication. Within this sample are 350,000 or so distinct CDR3 sequences, with 15% to 20% of them counted one time only. Together, the top ten hold around 16% of the sample.

Recombination joined TRBV7-2 with TRBJ2-5; 10 junctional bases match TRBD2. The material sequenced was blood. This receptor was taken from a middle-aged woman with Graves' ophthalmopathy. For the CDR3, the sequence is CASSRTSGQESQYF. The bases are TGTGCCAGCAGCCGGACTAGCGGACAAGAGAGCCAGTACTTC.